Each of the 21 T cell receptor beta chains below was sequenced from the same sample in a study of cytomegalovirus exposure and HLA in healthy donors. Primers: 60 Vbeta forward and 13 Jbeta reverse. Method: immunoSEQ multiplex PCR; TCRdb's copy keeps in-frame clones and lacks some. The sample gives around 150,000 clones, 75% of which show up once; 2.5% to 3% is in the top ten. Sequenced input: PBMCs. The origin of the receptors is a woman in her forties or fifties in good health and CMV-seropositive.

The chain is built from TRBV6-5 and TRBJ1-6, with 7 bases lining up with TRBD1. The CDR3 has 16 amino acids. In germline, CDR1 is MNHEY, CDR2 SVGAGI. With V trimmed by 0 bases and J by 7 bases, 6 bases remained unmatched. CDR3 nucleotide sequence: TGTGCCAGCAGTTACTCTCAAGCGACAGGGAATTCACCCCTCCACTTT. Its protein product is CASSYSQATGNSPLHF.

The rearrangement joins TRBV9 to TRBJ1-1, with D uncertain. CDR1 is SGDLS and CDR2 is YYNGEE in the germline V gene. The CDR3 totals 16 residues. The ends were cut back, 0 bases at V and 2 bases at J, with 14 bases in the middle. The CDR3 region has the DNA TGTGCCAGCAGCGTAGACCTTCGGGCGGGAAACACTGAAGCTTTCTTT. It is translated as CASSVDLRAGNTEAFF.

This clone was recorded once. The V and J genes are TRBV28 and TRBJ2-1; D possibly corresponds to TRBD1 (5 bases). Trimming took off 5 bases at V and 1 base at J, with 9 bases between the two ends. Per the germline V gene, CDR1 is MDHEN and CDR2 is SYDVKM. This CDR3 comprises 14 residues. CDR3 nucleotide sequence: TGTGCCAGCAGTGAAGACAGTTCCTACAATGAGCAGTTCTTC. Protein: CASSEDSSYNEQFF.

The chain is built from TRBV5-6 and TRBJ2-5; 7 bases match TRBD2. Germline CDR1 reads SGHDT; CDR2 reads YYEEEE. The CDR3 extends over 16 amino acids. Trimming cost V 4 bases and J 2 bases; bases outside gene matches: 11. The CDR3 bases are TGTGCCAGCAGCCGCCGGGGGGTATCGAATCAAGAGACCCAGTACTTC. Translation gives CASSRRGVSNQETQYF.

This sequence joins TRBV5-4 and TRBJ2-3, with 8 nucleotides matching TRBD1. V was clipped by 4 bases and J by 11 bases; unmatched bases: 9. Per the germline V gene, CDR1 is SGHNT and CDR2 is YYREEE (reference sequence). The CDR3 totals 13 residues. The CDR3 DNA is TGTGCCAGCAGCACAACAGGGGGTAGAGTGCAGTATTTT. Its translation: CASSTTGGRVQYF. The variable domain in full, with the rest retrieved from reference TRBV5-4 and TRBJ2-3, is ETGVTQSPTHLIKTRGQQVTLRCSSQSGHNTVSWYQQALGQGPQFIFQYYREEENGRGNFPPRFSGLQFPNYSSELNVNALELDDSALYLCASSTTGGRVQYFGPGTRLTVL.

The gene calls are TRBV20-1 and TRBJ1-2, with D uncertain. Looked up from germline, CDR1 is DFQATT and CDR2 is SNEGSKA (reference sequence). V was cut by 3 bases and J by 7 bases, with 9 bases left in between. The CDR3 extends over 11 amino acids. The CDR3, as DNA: TGCAGTGCTAGGGCGGGTTTTGGCTACACCTTC. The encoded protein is CSARAGFGYTF.

Here the CDR3 DNA reads TGTGCCAGCAGTTACGAGGGAGGAAACACCATATATTTT. Translated: CASSYEGGNTIYF. V usage is TRBV6-6 and J usage is TRBJ1-3; D is unclear. Germline values: CDR1 MNHNY, CDR2 SVGAGI (reference sequence). The CDR3 length is 13 residues. V was pared by 2 bases and J by 4 bases, with 6 bases between.

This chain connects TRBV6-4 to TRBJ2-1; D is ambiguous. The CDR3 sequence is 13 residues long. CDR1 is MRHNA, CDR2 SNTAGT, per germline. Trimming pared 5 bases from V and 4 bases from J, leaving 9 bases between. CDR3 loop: CASSPGIYNEQFF. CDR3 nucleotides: TGTGCCAGCAGTCCAGGCATATACAATGAGCAGTTCTTC.

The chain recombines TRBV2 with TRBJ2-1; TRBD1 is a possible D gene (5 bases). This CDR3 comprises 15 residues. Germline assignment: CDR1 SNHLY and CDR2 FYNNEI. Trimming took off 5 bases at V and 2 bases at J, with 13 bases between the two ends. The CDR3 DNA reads TGTGCCAGCAGTTCAGGGAACAGGCCCTACAATGAGCAGTTCTTC. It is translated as CASSSGNRPYNEQFF.

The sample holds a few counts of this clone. For the CDR3, the DNA is TGTGCCAGCAGTCAAGGACACGTTTCACCCCTCCACTTT. Translation gives CASSQGHVSPLHF. The rearrangement links TRBV6-5 to TRBJ1-6, with D possibly TRBD1 on 5 matching bases. CDR1 is MNHEY and CDR2 is SVGAGI in the germline V gene. The germline V and J ends were trimmed by 5 bases and 9 bases, with 11 bases remaining between them. This CDR3 is 13 amino acids long.

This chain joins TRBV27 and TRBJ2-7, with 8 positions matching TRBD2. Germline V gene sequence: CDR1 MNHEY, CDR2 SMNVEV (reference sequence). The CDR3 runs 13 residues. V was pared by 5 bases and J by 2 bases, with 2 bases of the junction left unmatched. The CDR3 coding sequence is TGTGCCAGCAGTCGGCGGGGGGCCTACGAGCAGTACTTC. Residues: CASSRRGAYEQYF.

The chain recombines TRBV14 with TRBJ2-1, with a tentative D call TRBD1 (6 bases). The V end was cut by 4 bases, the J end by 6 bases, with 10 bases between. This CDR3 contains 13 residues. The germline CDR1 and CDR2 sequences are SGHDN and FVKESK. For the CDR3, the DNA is TGTGCCAGCAGCCGGACAGAACTCAATGAGCAGTTCTTC. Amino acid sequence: CASSRTELNEQFF.

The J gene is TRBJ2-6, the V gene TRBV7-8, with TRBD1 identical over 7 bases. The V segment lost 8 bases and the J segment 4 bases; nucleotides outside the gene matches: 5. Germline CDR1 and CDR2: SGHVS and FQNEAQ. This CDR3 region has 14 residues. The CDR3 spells CASSTGNGANVLTF. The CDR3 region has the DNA TGTGCCAGCTCGACAGGGAACGGGGCCAACGTCCTGACTTTC.

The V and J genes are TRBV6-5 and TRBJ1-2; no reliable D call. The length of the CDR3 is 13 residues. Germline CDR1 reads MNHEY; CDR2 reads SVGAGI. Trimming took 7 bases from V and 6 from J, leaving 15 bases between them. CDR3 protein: CASIPPGKNGYTF. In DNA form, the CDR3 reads TGTGCCAGCATTCCCCCAGGAAAAAATGGCTACACCTTC.

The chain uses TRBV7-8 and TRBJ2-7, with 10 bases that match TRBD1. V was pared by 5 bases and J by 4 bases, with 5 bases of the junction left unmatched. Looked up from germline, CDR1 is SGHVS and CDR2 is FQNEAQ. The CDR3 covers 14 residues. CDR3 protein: CASSLRQGAYEQYF. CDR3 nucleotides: TGTGCCAGCAGCCTCCGACAGGGGGCTTACGAGCAGTACTTC.

The CDR3 sequence: CASSPPGRKNEKLFF. The CDR3 region has the DNA TGTGCCAGCTCACCACCGGGCAGAAAAAATGAAAAACTGTTTTTT. V and J are TRBV18 and TRBJ1-4; D is unresolved. CDR3 length equals 15 residues. Germline loops: CDR1 KGHSH, CDR2 LQKENI. Trimming pared 0 bases from V and 5 bases from J, leaving 10 bases between.

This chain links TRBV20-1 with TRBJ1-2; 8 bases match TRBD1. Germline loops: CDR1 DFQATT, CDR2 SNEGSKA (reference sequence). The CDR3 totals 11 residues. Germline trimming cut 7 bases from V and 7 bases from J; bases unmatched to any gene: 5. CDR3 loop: CSVTGVGGYTF. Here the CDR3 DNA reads TGCAGTGTGACAGGGGTGGGTGGCTACACCTTC.

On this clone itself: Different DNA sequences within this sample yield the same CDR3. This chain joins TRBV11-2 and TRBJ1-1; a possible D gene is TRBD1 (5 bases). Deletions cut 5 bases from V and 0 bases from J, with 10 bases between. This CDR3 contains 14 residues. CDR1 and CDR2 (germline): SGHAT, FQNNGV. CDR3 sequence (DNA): TGTGCCAGCAGCCCCACAGGAATGAACACTGAAGCTTTCTTT. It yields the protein CASSPTGMNTEAFF.

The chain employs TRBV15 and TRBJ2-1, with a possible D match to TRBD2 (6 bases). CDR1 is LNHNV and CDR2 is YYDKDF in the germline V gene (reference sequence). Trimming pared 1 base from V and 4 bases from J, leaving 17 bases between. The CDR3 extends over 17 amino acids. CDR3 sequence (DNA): TGTGCCACCAGCAGAGGATTCGGGGCTAGCGCATACAATGAGCAGTTCTTC. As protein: CATSRGFGASAYNEQFF.

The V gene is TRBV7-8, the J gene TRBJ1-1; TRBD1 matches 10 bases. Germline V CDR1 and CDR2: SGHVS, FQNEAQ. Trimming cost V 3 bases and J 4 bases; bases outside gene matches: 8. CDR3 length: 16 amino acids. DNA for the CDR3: TGTGCCAGCAGCTTTCGGCTAGGGACAGGGGTCACTGAAGCTTTCTTT. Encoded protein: CASSFRLGTGVTEAFF.

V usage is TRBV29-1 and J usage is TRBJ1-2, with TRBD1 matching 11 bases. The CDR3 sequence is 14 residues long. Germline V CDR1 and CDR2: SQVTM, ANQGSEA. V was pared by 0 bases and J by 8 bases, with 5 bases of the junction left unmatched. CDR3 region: CSVEDSGTGGGYTF. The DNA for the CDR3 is TGCAGCGTTGAAGACTCTGGGACAGGGGGAGGCTACACCTTC.